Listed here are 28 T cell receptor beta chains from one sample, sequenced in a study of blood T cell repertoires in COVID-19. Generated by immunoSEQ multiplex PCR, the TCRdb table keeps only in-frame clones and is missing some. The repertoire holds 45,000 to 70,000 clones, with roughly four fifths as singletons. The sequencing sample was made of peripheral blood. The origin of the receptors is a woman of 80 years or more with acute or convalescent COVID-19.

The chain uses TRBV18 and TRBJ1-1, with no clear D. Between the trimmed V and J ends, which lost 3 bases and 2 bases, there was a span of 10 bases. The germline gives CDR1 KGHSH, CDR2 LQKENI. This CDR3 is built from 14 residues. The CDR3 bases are TGTGCCAGCTCACCGGAAACAGTAAACACTGAAGCTTTCTTT. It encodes CASSPETVNTEAFF. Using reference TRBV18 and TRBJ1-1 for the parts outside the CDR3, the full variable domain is NAGVMQNPRHLVRRRGQEARLRCSPMKGHSHVYWYRQLPEEGLKFMVYLQKENIIDESGMPKERFSAEFPKEGPSILRIQQVVRGDSAAYFCASSPETVNTEAFFGQGTRLTVV.

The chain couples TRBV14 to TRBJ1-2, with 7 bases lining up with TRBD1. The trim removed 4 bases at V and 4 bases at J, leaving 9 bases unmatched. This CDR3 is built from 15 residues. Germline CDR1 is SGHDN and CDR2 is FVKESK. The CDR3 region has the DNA TGTGCCAGCAGCCTTGGGCTAACAGGGGTCTATGGCTACACCTTC. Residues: CASSLGLTGVYGYTF.

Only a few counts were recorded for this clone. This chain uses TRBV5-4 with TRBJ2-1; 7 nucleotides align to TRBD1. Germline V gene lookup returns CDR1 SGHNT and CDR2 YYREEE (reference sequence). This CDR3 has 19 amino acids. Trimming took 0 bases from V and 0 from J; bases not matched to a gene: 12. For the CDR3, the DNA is TGTGCCAGCAGCTTGGTTAGGGGTTTTCGGGACAGCTCCTACAATGAGCAGTTCTTC. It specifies CASSLVRGFRDSSYNEQFF.

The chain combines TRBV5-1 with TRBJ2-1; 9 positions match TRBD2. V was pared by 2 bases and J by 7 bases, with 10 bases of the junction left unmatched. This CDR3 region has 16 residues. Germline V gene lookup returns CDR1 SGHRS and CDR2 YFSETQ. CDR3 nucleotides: TGCGCCAGCAGCTTCCCGTTTGGCGGGGGGGCGAATGAGCAGTTCTTC. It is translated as CASSFPFGGGANEQFF. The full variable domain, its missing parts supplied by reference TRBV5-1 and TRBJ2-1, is KAGVTQTPRYLIKTRGQQVTLSCSPISGHRSVSWYQQTPGQGLQFLFEYFSETQRNKGNFPGRFSGRQFSNSRSEMNVSTLELGDSALYLCASSFPFGGGANEQFFGPGTRLTVL.

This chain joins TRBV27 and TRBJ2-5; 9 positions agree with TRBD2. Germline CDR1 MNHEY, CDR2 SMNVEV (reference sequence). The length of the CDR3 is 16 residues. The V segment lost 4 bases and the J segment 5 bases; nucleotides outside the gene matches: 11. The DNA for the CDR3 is TGTGCCAGCAGTTCCGAAGGACTAGCGCGTTTCGAGACCCAGTACTTC. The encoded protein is CASSSEGLARFETQYF.

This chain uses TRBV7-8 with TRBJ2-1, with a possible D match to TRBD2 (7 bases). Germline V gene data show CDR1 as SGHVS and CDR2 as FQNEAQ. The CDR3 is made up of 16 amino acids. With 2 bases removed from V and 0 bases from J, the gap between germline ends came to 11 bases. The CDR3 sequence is CASSLRGGNSYNEQFF. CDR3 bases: TGTGCCAGCAGCTTAAGGGGGGGGAACTCCTACAATGAGCAGTTCTTC. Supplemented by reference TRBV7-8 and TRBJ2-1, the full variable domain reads GAGVSQSPRYKVAKRGQDVALRCDPISGHVSLFWYQQALGQGPEFLTYFQNEAQLDKSGLPSDRFFAERPEGSVSTLKIQRTQQEDSAVYLCASSLRGGNSYNEQFFGPGTRLTVL.

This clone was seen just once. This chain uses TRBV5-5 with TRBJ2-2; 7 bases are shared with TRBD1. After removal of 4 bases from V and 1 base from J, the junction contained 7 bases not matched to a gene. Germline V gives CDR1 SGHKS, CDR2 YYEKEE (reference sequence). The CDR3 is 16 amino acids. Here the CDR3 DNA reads TGTGCCAGCAGCACCCCGACAGGGATGAACACCGGGGAGCTGTTTTTT. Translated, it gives CASSTPTGMNTGELFF.

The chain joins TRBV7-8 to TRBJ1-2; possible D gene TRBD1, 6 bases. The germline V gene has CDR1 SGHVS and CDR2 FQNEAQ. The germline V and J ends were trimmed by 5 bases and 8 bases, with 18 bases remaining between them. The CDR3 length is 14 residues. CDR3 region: CASSRSLDSGGYTF. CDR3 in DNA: TGTGCCAGCAGCCGTTCTTTGGACAGTGGGGGCTACACCTTC.

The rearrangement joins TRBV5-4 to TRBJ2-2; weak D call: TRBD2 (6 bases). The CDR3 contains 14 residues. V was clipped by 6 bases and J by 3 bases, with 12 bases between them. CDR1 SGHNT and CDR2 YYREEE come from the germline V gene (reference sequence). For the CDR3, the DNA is TGTGCCAGCATGCCCGGGAGACACACCGGGGAGCTGTTTTTT. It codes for CASMPGRHTGELFF.

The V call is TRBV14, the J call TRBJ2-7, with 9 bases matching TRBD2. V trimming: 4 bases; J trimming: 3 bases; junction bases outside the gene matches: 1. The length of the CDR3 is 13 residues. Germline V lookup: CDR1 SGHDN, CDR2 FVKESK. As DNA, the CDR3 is TGTGCCAGCAGCCCTAGCGGGGTCTACGAGCAGTACTTC. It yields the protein CASSPSGVYEQYF.

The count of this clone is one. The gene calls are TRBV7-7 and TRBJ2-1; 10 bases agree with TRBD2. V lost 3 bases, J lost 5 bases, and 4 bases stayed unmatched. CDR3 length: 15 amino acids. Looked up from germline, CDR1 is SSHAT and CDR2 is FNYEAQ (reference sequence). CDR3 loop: CASSFQLAGNNEQFF. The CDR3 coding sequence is TGTGCCAGCAGCTTCCAACTAGCGGGAAACAATGAGCAGTTCTTC.

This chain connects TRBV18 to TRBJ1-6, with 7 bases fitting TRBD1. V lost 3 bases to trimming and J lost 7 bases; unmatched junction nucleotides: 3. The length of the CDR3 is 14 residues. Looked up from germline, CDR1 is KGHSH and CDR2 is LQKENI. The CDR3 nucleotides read TGTGCCAGCTCACCGGACAGGAAAAATTCACCCCTCCACTTT. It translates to CASSPDRKNSPLHF. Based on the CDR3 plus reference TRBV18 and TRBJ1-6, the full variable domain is NAGVMQNPRHLVRRRGQEARLRCSPMKGHSHVYWYRQLPEEGLKFMVYLQKENIIDESGMPKERFSAEFPKEGPSILRIQQVVRGDSAAYFCASSPDRKNSPLHFGNGTRLTVT.

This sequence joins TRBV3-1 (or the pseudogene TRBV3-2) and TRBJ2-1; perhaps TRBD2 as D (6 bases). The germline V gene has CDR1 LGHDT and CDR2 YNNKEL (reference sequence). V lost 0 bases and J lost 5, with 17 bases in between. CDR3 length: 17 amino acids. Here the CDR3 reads CASSQDPWRAGHNEQFF. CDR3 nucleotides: TGTGCCAGCAGCCAAGATCCTTGGAGGGCCGGACACAATGAGCAGTTCTTC.

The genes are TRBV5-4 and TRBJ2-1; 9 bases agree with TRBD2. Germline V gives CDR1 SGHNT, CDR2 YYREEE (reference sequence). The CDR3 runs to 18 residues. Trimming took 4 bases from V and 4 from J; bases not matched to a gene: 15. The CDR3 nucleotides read TGTGCCAGCAGCGTGGGGGCGGGGGGGGCCCCAGGGTACAATGAGCAGTTCTTC. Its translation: CASSVGAGGAPGYNEQFF.

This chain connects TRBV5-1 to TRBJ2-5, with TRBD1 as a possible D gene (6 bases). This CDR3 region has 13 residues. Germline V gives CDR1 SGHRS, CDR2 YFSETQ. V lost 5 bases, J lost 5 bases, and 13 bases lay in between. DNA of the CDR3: TGCGCCAGCAGTAGGGGGATGAGGGAGACCCAGTACTTC. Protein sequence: CASSRGMRETQYF.

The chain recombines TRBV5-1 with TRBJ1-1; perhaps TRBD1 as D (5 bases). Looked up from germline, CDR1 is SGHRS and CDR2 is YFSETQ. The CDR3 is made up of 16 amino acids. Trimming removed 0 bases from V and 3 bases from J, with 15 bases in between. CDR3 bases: TGCGCCAGCAGCTTGGGCCTCCAGGGTGGGCACACTGAAGCTTTCTTT. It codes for CASSLGLQGGHTEAFF.

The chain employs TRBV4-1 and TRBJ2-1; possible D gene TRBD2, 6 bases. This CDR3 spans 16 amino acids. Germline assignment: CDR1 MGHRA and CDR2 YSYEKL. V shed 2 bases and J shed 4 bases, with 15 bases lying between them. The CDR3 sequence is CASSQSTGGTYNEQFF. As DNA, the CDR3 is TGCGCCAGCAGCCAAAGTACGGGCGGGACTTACAATGAGCAGTTCTTC.

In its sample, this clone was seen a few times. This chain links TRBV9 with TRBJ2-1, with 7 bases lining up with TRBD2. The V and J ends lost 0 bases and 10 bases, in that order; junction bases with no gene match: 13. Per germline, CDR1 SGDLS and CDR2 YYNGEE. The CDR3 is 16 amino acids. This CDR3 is CASSVVEASAGGEQFF. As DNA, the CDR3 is TGTGCCAGCAGCGTAGTGGAGGCTAGCGCCGGGGGGGAGCAGTTCTTC.

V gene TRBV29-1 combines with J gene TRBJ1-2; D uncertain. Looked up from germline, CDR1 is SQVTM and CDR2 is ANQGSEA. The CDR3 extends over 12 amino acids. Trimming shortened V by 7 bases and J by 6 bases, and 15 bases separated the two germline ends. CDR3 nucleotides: TGCAGCGCCGGAGGAGGTTCCGATGGCTACACCTTC. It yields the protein CSAGGGSDGYTF. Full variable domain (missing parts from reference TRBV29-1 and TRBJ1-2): SAVISQKPSRDICQRGTSLTIQCQVDSQVTMMFWYRQQPGQSLTLIATANQGSEATYESGFVIDKFPISRPNLTFSTLTVSNMSPEDSSIYLCSAGGGSDGYTFGSGTRLTVV.

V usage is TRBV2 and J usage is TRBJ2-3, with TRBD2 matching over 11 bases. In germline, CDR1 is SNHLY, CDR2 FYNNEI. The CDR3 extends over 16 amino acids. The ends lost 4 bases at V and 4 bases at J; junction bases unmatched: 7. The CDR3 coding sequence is TGTGCCAGCAGTGGTCTGGGACTAGCGGAGGCAGATACGCAGTATTTT. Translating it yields CASSGLGLAEADTQYF.

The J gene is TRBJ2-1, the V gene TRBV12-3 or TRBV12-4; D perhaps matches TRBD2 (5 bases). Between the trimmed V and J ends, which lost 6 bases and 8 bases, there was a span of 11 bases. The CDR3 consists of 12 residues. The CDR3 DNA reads TGTGCCAGCAGCCCCACTAGATATGAGCAGTTCTTC. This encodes CASSPTRYEQFF.

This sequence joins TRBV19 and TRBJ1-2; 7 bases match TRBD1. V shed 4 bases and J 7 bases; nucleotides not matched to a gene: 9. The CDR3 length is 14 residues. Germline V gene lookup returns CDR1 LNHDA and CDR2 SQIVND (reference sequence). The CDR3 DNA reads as TGTGCCAGTAGTACCACAGGGGCTCAAACTGGCTACACCTTC. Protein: CASSTTGAQTGYTF.

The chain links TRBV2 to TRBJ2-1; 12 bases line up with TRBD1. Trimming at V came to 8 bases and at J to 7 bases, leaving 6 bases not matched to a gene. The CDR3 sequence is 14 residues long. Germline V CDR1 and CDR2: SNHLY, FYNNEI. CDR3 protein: CASSWDRGRNEQFF. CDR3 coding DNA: TGTGCCAGCTCCTGGGACAGGGGGCGAAATGAGCAGTTCTTC.

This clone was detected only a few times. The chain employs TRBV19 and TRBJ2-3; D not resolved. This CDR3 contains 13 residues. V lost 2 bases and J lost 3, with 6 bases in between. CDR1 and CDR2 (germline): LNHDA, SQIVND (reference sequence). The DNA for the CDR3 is TGTGCCAGTAGTATATTAGTAACAGATACGCAGTATTTT. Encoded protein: CASSILVTDTQYF.

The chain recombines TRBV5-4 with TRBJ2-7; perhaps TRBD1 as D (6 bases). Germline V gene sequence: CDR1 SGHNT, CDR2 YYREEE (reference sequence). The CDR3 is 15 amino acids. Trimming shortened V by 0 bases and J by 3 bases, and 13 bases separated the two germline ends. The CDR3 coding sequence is TGTGCCAGCAGCTTGGGTGGGGGCCCCTTCTACGAGCAGTACTTC. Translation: CASSLGGGPFYEQYF. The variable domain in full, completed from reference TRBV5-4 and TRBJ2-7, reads ETGVTQSPTHLIKTRGQQVTLRCSSQSGHNTVSWYQQALGQGPQFIFQYYREEENGRGNFPPRFSGLQFPNYSSELNVNALELDDSALYLCASSLGGGPFYEQYFGPGTRLTVT.

For the CDR3, the DNA is TGTGCCAGCACCCGCTTTGGGGGGGATACCGGGGAGCTGTTTTTT. It yields the protein CASTRFGGDTGELFF. The chain links TRBV9 to TRBJ2-2; 7 bases are a match to TRBD2. Germline CDR1 SGDLS, CDR2 YYNGEE. The V and J ends lost 6 bases and 5 bases, in that order; junction bases with no gene match: 10. This CDR3 contains 15 residues.

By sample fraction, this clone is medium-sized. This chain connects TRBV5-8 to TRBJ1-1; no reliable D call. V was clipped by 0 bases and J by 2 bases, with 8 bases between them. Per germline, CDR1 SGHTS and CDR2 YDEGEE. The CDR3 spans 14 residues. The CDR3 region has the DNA TGTGCCAGCAGCTTGGGTCAGAAAAACACTGAAGCTTTCTTT. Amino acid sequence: CASSLGQKNTEAFF.

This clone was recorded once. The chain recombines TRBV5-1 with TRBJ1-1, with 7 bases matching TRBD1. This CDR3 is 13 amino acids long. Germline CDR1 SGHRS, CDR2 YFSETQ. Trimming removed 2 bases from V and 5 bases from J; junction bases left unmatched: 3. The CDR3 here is CASSLPGGTEAFF. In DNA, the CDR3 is TGCGCCAGCAGCTTACCAGGGGGGACTGAAGCTTTCTTT.